This entry lists 24 T cell receptor beta chains sequenced from one sample in a study of shared clonotypes between healthy human individuals. Generated by immunoSEQ multiplex PCR, the TCRdb table keeps only in-frame clones and is missing some. Of some 2.1 million clones in the sample, 93% were seen once. It was CD45RO-negative cells, positively selected for CCR7, that made up naive CD8 cells, with terminally differentiated effector memory CD45RA+ cells excluded. Sequencing was performed on naive CD8+ T cells from PBMCs. Receptors originate from a young man in good health. Some clones in this sample may be carry-over from other donors' samples.

This chain connects TRBV6-1 to TRBJ2-1; 8 nucleotides align to TRBD2. The CDR3 contains 17 residues. The germline V gene encodes CDR1 MNHNS and CDR2 SASEGT. Losses at the gene ends were 3 bases for V and 4 bases for J; bases not matched to a gene: 11. CDR3 coding DNA: TGTGCCAGCAGTGAGCCGCCGGGACTAGTAACGTACAATGAGCAGTTCTTC. Translated, it gives CASSEPPGLVTYNEQFF.

The CDR3 coding sequence is TGCAGCGTTGAAGTCTACAGTAGCTCCTACGAGCAGTACTTC. This encodes CSVEVYSSSYEQYF. The chain links TRBV29-1 to TRBJ2-7, with D unclear. Between the trimmed V and J ends, which lost 1 base and 0 bases, there was a span of 10 bases. Per germline, CDR1 SQVTM and CDR2 ANQGSEA. The CDR3 runs 14 residues.

The V gene is TRBV7-9, the J gene TRBJ2-7; D may be TRBD1 (6 bases). Trimming took off 1 base at V and 3 bases at J, with 13 bases between the two ends. This CDR3 region has 15 residues. Germline V gives CDR1 SEHNR, CDR2 FQNEAQ (reference sequence). The CDR3 loop reads CASSLVGGGGYEQYF. The CDR3 coding sequence is TGTGCCAGCAGCTTAGTCGGTGGGGGCGGCTACGAGCAGTACTTC.

The CDR3 region is CASSRPGVQETQYF. CDR3 nucleotide sequence: TGTGCCAGCAGCAGACCCGGAGTCCAAGAGACCCAGTACTTC. The chain uses TRBV9 and TRBJ2-5, with D unresolved. V was trimmed by 4 bases and J by 1 base, leaving 11 bases between them. This CDR3 is 14 amino acids long. Germline V gene data show CDR1 as SGDLS and CDR2 as YYNGEE.

This clone was counted once. J is TRBJ1-1 and V is TRBV6-6; D is possibly TRBD1 (5 bases). The CDR3 extends over 13 amino acids. Per germline, CDR1 MNHNY and CDR2 SVGAGI (reference sequence). The germline V and J ends were trimmed by 10 bases and 4 bases, with 16 bases remaining between them. In DNA, the CDR3 is TGTGCCATTAGGGAGGGGTTTGGCACTGAAGCTTTCTTT. It codes for CAIREGFGTEAFF.

In DNA form, the CDR3 reads TGCGCCAGCAGCCAAGGGACAGCCCCACAGAGCTCCTACGAGCAGTACTTC. Translation: CASSQGTAPQSSYEQYF. The chain links TRBV4-3 to TRBJ2-7, with a tentative D call TRBD1 (6 bases). The germline V gene has CDR1 LGHNA and CDR2 YSLEER. This CDR3 contains 17 residues. Between the trimmed V and J ends, which lost 1 base and 0 bases, there was a span of 16 bases.

This sequence joins TRBV21-1 and TRBJ2-7; the D call TRBD2 from the table was never checked on the DNA. TRBV21-1 is a known pseudogene. The CDR3 extends over 11 amino acids. In nucleotides, the CDR3 is TGTGCCCCAAACGGGGGGGACGAGCAGTACTTC. Its translation is CAPNGGDEQYF.

The rearrangement links TRBV19 to TRBJ1-2; 7 bases align to TRBD1. Trimming removed 7 bases from V and 0 bases from J; junction bases left unmatched: 14. The CDR3 is 17 amino acids. The germline gives CDR1 LNHDA, CDR2 SQIVND (reference sequence). CDR3 sequence: CASTRLRDSHANYGYTF. The CDR3 region has the DNA TGTGCCAGTACCCGCCTCCGGGACAGCCATGCTAACTATGGCTACACCTTC.

This clone was seen a few times. This chain uses TRBV9 with TRBJ1-4; 10 bases are shared with TRBD1. With V trimmed by 4 bases and J by 6 bases, 3 bases remained unmatched. Germline V gene lookup returns CDR1 SGDLS and CDR2 YYNGEE. The CDR3 has 14 amino acids. CDR3 sequence: CASSRDRGDEKLFF. The DNA for the CDR3 is TGTGCCAGCAGCCGGGACAGGGGTGATGAAAAACTGTTTTTT. Full variable domain (missing parts from reference TRBV9 and TRBJ1-4): DSGVTQTPKHLITATGQRVTLRCSPRSGDLSVYWYQQSLDQGLQFLIQYYNGEERAKGNILERFSAQQFPDLHSELNLSSLELGDSALYFCASSRDRGDEKLFFGSGTQLSVL.

Only one count was recorded for this clone. CDR3 sequence reads: CASSPSRGVNEQYF. The CDR3 nucleotides read TGTGCCAGCAGTCCCTCGCGGGGGGTGAACGAGCAGTACTTC. The chain couples TRBV28 to TRBJ2-7, with TRBD2 matching 8 bases. The junction had 8 bases not matched to a gene; V was cut back by 5 bases and J by 5 bases. This CDR3 has 14 residues. CDR1 and CDR2 (germline): MDHEN, SYDVKM.

The CDR3 DNA follows: TGTGCCAGCAGTTTCCCACCAGGGGGAGGAGACACTGAAGCTTTCTTT. Translation gives CASSFPPGGGDTEAFF. This rearrangement joins TRBV28 to TRBJ1-1; 7 nucleotides match TRBD1. The germline V gene has CDR1 MDHEN and CDR2 SYDVKM. After removal of 3 bases from V and 3 bases from J, the junction contained 10 bases not matched to a gene. The length of the CDR3 is 16 residues.

Points on this clone: The sample holds other DNA sequences that translate to the same CDR3. V gene TRBV27 combines with J gene TRBJ1-5; 7 bases match TRBD1. Germline values: CDR1 MNHEY, CDR2 SMNVEV (reference sequence). CDR3 length: 13 residues. The V and J ends lost 5 bases and 4 bases, in that order; junction bases with no gene match: 2. The CDR3 here is CASSPDRNQPQHF. CDR3 bases: TGTGCCAGCAGTCCGGACAGGAATCAGCCCCAGCATTTT.

The V call is TRBV9, the J call TRBJ2-1; D is perhaps TRBD1 or TRBD2 (6 bases each). Trimming took off 3 bases at V and 10 bases at J, with 11 bases between the two ends. Germline V gene lookup returns CDR1 SGDLS and CDR2 YYNGEE. The CDR3 runs 12 residues. The CDR3 DNA reads as TGTGCCAGCAGCGAAAGGGGGGTCGAGCAGTTCTTC. This codes for CASSERGVEQFF.

The V gene is TRBV5-1, the J gene TRBJ2-1; 7 bases fit TRBD2. The CDR3 has 13 amino acids. CDR1 SGHRS and CDR2 YFSETQ come from the germline V gene. With 1 base clipped from V and 6 bases from J, the junction kept 1 base outside the gene matches. The CDR3: CASSLWTSNEQFF. In nucleotides, the CDR3 is TGCGCCAGCAGCTTGTGGACTAGCAATGAGCAGTTCTTC.

This sequence joins TRBV6-5 and TRBJ2-1, with D possibly called TRBD1 or TRBD2 (5 bases each). V lost 7 bases and J lost 4, with 17 bases in between. Germline lookup yields CDR1 MNHEY and CDR2 SVGAGI. The CDR3 consists of 15 residues. DNA of the CDR3: TGTGCCAGCACCACCGGGACCTACGATTACAATGAGCAGTTCTTC. Translated, it gives CASTTGTYDYNEQFF.

With regard to this clone: The sample has other DNA sequences that encode this CDR3 too. The genes are TRBV7-3 and TRBJ2-5, with 7 bases fitting TRBD1. Germline values: CDR1 SGHTA, CDR2 FQGTGA. Trimming removed 0 bases from V and 4 bases from J; junction bases left unmatched: 2. The CDR3 totals 14 residues. The CDR3 DNA follows: TGTGCCAGCAGCTTAACAGGGGGCCGAGAGACCCAGTACTTC. This codes for CASSLTGGRETQYF.

To note about this clone: Distinct nucleotide sequences in the sample also encode this CDR3. This chain joins TRBV9 and TRBJ1-1; 9 nucleotides match TRBD1. From germline, CDR1 is SGDLS and CDR2 YYNGEE. J was trimmed by 5 bases and V by 2 bases; bases with no gene match: 1. The CDR3 spans 13 residues. The CDR3 loop reads CASSVGQGTEAFF. For the CDR3, the DNA is TGTGCCAGCAGCGTTGGACAGGGGACTGAAGCTTTCTTT.

A few counts support this clone. The rearrangement uses TRBV30 and TRBJ2-7; 7 bases line up with TRBD1. The ends lost 2 bases at V and 2 bases at J; junction bases unmatched: 3. This CDR3 spans 13 amino acids. CDR1 is GTSNPN and CDR2 is SVGIG in the germline V gene (reference sequence). For the CDR3, the DNA is TGTGCCTGGAGTCCCCAGGGGGCCTACGAGCAGTACTTC. Protein sequence: CAWSPQGAYEQYF. The full variable domain, rest sourced from reference TRBV30 and TRBJ2-7, is SQTIHQWPATLVQPVGSPLSLECTVEGTSNPNLYWYRQAAGRGLQLLFYSVGIGQISSEVPQNLSASRPQDRQFILSSKKLLLSDSGFYLCAWSPQGAYEQYFGPGTRLTVT.

V gene TRBV19 combines with J gene TRBJ2-7, with unresolved D. The CDR3 covers 13 residues. From germline, CDR1 is LNHDA and CDR2 SQIVND (reference sequence). The V gene lost 3 bases and the J gene lost 1 base, with 7 bases spanning the gap. CDR3 nucleotides: TGTGCCAGTAGTATTCACGAGTCCTACGAGCAGTACTTC. Protein product: CASSIHESYEQYF. The whole variable domain, filled in from reference TRBV19 and TRBJ2-7, reads DGGITQSPKYLFRKEGQNVTLSCEQNLNHDAMYWYRQDPGQGLRLIYYSQIVNDFQKGDIAEGYSVSREKKESFPLTVTSAQKNPTAFYLCASSIHESYEQYFGPGTRLTVT.

This sequence joins TRBV28 and TRBJ2-3; D remains unclear. CDR1 and CDR2 (germline): MDHEN, SYDVKM. V gave up 5 bases and J gave up 6 bases, with 18 bases separating them. This CDR3 comprises 15 residues. The CDR3: CASSTRISGLDTQYF. The CDR3, as DNA: TGTGCCAGCAGTACGAGAATATCTGGTTTGGATACGCAGTATTTT. The variable domain in full, with the rest retrieved from reference TRBV28 and TRBJ2-3, is DVKVTQSSRYLVKRTGEKVFLECVQDMDHENMFWYRQDPGLGLRLIYFSYDVKMKEKGDIPEGYSVSREKKERFSLILESASTNQTSMYLCASSTRISGLDTQYFGPGTRLTVL.

The chain has TRBV2 and TRBJ2-7; 10 nucleotides align to TRBD1. The CDR3 sequence is 14 residues long. Germline V gene data show CDR1 as SNHLY and CDR2 as FYNNEI. V lost 7 bases, J lost 2 bases, and 5 bases stayed unmatched. The CDR3 spells CASMGQGSPYEQYF. CDR3 DNA: TGTGCCAGCATGGGACAGGGGTCCCCCTACGAGCAGTACTTC.

The chain is built from TRBV7-9 and TRBJ1-5; the match to TRBD1 covers 9 bases. The CDR3 is 19 amino acids. V lost 3 bases, J lost 0 bases, and 12 bases stayed unmatched. Germline CDR1 is SEHNR and CDR2 is FQNEAQ (reference sequence). In DNA form, the CDR3 reads TGTGCCAGCAGCTTGTCTCCGGGACAGGGTGATTATAGCAATCAGCCCCAGCATTTT. Translated, it gives CASSLSPGQGDYSNQPQHF.

The count of this clone is one. The V call is TRBV2, the J call TRBJ2-7; D may be TRBD2 (6 bases). The germline gives CDR1 SNHLY, CDR2 FYNNEI. Trimming removed 6 bases at V and 2 bases at J, with 14 bases between. This CDR3 is 14 amino acids long. Here the CDR3 DNA reads TGTGCCAGCAGAGGCGGGGAAGGGACCTACGAGCAGTACTTC. Translation: CASRGGEGTYEQYF.

The chain is built from TRBV10-3 and TRBJ2-7; 10 nucleotides match TRBD2. This CDR3 is built from 14 residues. Per the germline V gene, CDR1 is ENHRY and CDR2 is SYGVKD. V dropped 5 bases and J dropped 6; count of bases not matched to a gene: 7. In DNA form, the CDR3 reads TGTGCCATCAGTCATAGCGGGAGGCCCTCCGAGCAGTACTTC. It is translated as CAISHSGRPSEQYF.